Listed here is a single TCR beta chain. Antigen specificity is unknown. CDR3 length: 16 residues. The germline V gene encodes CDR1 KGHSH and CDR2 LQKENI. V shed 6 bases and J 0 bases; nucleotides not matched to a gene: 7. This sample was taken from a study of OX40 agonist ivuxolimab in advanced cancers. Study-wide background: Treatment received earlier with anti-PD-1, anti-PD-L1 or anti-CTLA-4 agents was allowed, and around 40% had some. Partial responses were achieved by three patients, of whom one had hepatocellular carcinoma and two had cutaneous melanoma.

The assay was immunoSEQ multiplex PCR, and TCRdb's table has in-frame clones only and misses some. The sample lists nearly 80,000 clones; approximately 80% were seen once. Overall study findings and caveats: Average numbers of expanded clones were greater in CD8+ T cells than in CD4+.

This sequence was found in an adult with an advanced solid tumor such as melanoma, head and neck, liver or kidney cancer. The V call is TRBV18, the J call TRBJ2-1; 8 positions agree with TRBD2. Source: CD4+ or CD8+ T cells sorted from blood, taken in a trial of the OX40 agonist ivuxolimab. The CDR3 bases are TGTGCCAGCTCCCCCGGGACTAGTCCCTCCTACAATGAGCAGTTCTTC. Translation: CASSPGTSPSYNEQFF.